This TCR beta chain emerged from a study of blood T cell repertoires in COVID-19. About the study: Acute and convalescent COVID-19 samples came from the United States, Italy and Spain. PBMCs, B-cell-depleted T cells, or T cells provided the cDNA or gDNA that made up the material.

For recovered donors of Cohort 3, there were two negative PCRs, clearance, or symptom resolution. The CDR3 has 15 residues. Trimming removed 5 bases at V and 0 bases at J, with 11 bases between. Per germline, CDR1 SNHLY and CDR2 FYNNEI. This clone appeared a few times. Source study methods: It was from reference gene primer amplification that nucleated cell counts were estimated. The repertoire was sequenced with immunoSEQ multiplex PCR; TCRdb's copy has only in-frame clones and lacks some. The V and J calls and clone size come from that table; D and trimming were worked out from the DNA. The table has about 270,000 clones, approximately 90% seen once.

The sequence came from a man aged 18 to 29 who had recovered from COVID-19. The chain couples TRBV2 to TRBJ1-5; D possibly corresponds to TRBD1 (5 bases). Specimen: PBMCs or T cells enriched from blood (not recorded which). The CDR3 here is CASSLLDNSNQPQHF. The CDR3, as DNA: TGTGCCAGCAGTCTATTGGACAATAGCAATCAGCCCCAGCATTTT.